This T cell receptor beta chain comes out of a study of PD-1 blockade in classical Hodgkin lymphoma. Specified time point: cycle 4 day 1 (C4D1), after more than five weeks of nivolumab. In every patient, relapse followed autologous stem cell transplantation, while exposure to brentuximab vedotin differed. Magnetic depletion of unwanted cells isolated CD4+ T cells from thawed PBMCs. Data came from immunoSEQ multiplex PCR; TCRdb stores just in-frame clones and leaves some out. The repertoire holds fewer than 40,000 clones, with 84% as singletons. Study-wide results and limits: By C4D1 there was a significant rise in CD4+ TCR diversity but not in CD8+ TCR diversity.

Points on this clone: Its target is unknown.

The input for sequencing was CD4+ T cells from blood, taken before the fourth cycle of nivolumab. The receptor comes from a human donor with classical Hodgkin lymphoma.

The CDR3 spells CASLLPLAGGQETQYF. Here the CDR3 DNA reads TGTGCCAGCTTACTTCCCTTAGCGGGGGGGCAAGAGACCCAGTACTTC. The genes are TRBV7-8 and TRBJ2-5, with 11 bases matching TRBD2. The V segment lost 8 bases and the J segment 2 bases; nucleotides outside the gene matches: 10. The CDR3 is 16 amino acids. Germline assignment: CDR1 SGHVS and CDR2 FQNEAQ.